This TCR beta chain was retrieved from a study of early T cells in non-severe SARS-CoV-2 infection. General study results and limits: Reliance on VDJdb matching favored anti-spike CD8 responses; private and CD4 specificities were missed.

Germline lookup yields CDR1 MDHEN and CDR2 SYDVKM. The CDR3 has 13 residues. Turning to this clonotype: Its antigen remains unidentified. Since a much larger clone is just one base distant, this may be a read error.

Via MiXCR, TCRdb re-called the 5' RACE reads, giving one row per CDR3 protein. Of approximately 58,000 distinct CDR3 sequences in the sample, around a tenth were seen once. The chain uses TRBV28 and TRBJ2-3; D may be TRBD2 (6 bases). The sample was whole blood. This TCR derives from an adult who was a healthcare worker with PCR-confirmed SARS-CoV-2 infection or an uninfected control (not recorded which). As DNA, the CDR3 is TGTGTCAGCAACTCGGGAGTGCAAGATACGCAGTATTTT. Translating gives CVSNSGVQDTQYF.